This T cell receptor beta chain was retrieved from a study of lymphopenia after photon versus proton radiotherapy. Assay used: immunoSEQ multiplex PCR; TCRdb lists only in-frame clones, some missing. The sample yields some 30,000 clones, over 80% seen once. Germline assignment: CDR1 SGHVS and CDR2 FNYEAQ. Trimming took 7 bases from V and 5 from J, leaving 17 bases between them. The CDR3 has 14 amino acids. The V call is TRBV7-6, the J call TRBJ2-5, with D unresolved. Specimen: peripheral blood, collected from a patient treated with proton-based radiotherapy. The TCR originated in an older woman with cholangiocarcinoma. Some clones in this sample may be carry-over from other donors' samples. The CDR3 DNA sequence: TGTGCCAGCATGGCAAGAGGCGTTGGGGAGACCCAGTACTTC. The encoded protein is CASMARGVGETQYF.